The 3 T cell receptor beta chains below come from one sample, sequenced in a study of cytomegalovirus exposure and HLA in healthy donors. Method: immunoSEQ multiplex PCR; TCRdb's copy keeps in-frame clones and lacks some. The data show about 120,000 clones, approximately 81% seen once. The source material was PBMCs. These TCRs come from a woman in her twenties or thirties in good health and CMV-seronegative.

J is TRBJ2-7 and V is TRBV6-1; no clear D gene. Between the trimmed V and J ends, which lost 0 bases and 9 bases, there was a span of 12 bases. Looked up from germline, CDR1 is MNHNS and CDR2 is SASEGT. This CDR3 is built from 13 residues. Written as DNA, the CDR3 is TGTGCCAGCAGTGAAGCGCTCGAGGCCGCGCAGTACTTC. This encodes CASSEALEAAQYF.

With regard to this clone: Other DNA sequences in the sample encode the same CDR3. The chain carries TRBV7-2 and TRBJ2-7; 9 bases are shared with TRBD1. The germline V gene encodes CDR1 SGHTA and CDR2 FQGNSA. The V segment lost 1 base and the J segment 2 bases; nucleotides outside the gene matches: 0. This CDR3 comprises 14 residues. The chain's CDR3 is CASSLGQGAYEQYF. The CDR3, as DNA: TGTGCCAGCAGCTTAGGACAGGGGGCCTACGAGCAGTACTTC.

CDR3 nucleotide sequence: TGTGCCTGGAGTGTAGGGGGTGGGAATCAGCCCCAGCATTTT. Protein sequence: CAWSVGGGNQPQHF. This chain connects TRBV30 to TRBJ1-5; D possibly corresponds to TRBD1 (6 bases). The CDR3 consists of 14 residues. CDR1 and CDR2 from the germline V gene are GTSNPN and SVGIG (reference sequence). The germline V and J ends were trimmed by 0 bases and 4 bases, with 10 bases remaining between them.